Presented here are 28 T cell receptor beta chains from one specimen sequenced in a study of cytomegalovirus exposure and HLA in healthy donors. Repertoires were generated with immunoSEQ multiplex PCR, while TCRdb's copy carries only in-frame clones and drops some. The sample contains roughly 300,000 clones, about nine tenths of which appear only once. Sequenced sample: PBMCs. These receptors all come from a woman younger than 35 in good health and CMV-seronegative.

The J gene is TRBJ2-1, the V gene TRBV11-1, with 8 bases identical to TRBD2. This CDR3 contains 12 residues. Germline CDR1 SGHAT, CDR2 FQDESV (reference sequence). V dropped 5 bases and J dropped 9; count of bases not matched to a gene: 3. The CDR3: CASSERGGEQFF. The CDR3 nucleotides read TGTGCCAGCAGCGAACGGGGGGGTGAGCAGTTCTTC.

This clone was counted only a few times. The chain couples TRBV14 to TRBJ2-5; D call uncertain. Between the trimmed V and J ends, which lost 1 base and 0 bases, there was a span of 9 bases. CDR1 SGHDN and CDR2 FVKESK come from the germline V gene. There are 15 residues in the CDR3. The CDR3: CASSQGSRDQETQYF. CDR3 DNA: TGTGCCAGCAGCCAAGGATCGAGAGACCAAGAGACCCAGTACTTC. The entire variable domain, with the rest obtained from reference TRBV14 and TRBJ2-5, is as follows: EAGVTQFPSHSVIEKGQTVTLRCDPISGHDNLYWYRRVMGKEIKFLLHFVKESKQDESGMPNNRFLAERTGGTYSTLKVQPAELEDSGVYFCASSQGSRDQETQYFGPGTRLLVL.

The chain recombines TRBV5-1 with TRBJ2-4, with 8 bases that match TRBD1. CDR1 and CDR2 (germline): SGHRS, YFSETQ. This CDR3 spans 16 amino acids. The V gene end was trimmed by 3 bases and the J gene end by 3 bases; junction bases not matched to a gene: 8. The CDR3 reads CASSSDRAGGKNIQYF. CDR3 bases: TGCGCCAGCAGCTCGGACAGGGCCGGGGGCAAAAACATTCAGTACTTC.

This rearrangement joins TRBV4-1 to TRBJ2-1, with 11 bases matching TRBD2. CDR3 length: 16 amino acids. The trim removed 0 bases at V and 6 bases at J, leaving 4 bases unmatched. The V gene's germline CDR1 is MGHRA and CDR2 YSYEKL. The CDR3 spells CASSQERLAGGNEQFF. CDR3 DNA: TGCGCCAGCAGCCAAGAACGGCTAGCGGGAGGCAATGAGCAGTTCTTC.

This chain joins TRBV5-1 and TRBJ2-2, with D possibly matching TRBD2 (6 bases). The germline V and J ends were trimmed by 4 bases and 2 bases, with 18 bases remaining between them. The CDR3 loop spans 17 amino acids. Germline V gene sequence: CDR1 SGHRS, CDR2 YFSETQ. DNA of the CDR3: TGCGCCAGCAGCCGGCCCGGGCTGCGGGACAACACCGGGGAGCTGTTTTTT. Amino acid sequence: CASSRPGLRDNTGELFF.

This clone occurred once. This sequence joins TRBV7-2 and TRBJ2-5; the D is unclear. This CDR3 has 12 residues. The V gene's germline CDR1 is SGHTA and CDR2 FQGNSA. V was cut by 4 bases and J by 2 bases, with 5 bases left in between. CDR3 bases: TGTGCCAGCAGCTCCCTACAAGAGACCCAGTACTTC. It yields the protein CASSSLQETQYF.

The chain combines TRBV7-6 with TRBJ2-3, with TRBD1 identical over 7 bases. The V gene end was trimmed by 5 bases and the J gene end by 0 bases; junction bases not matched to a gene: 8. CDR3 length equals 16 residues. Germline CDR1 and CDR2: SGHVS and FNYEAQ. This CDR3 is CASSVMGQSSTDTQYF. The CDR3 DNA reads TGTGCCAGCAGCGTAATGGGACAGTCTAGCACAGATACGCAGTATTTT.

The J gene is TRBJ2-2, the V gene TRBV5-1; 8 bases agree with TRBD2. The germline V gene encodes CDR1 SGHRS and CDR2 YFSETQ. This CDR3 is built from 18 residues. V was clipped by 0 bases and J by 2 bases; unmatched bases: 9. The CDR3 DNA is TGCGCCAGCAGCTTGGATCCGGGAGGGGAAAGTAACACCGGGGAGCTGTTTTTT. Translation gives CASSLDPGGESNTGELFF.

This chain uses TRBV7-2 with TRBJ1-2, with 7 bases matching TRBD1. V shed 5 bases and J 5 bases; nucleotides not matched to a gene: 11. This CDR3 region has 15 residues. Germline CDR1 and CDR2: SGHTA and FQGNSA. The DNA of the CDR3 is TGTGCCAGCAGCCACCGGGACAGAGCTTTGTATGGCTACACCTTC. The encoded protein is CASSHRDRALYGYTF.

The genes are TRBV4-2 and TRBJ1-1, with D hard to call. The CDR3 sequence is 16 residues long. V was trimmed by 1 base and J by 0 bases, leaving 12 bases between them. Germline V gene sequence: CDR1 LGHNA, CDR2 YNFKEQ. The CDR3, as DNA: TGTGCCAGCAGCCAAGGACCTACGGGTATGAACACTGAAGCTTTCTTT. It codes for CASSQGPTGMNTEAFF.

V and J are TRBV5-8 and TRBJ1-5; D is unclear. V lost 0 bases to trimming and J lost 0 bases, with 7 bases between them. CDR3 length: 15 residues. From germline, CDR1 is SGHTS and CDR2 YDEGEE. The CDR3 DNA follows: TGTGCCAGCAGCTTGGGACAATTTAGCAATCAGCCCCAGCATTTT. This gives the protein CASSLGQFSNQPQHF.

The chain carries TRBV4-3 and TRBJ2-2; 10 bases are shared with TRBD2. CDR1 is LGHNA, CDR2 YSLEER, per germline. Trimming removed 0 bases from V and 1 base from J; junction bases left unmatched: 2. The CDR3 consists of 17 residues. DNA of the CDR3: TGCGCCAGCAGCCAAGATGCTAGCGGGGGGAACACCGGGGAGCTGTTTTTT. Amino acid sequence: CASSQDASGGNTGELFF.

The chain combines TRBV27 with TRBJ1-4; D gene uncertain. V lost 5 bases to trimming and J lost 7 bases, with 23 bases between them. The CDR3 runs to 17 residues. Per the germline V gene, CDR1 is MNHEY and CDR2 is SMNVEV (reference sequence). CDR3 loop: CASSPSGEQSYREKLFF. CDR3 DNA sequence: TGTGCCAGCAGTCCATCCGGGGAACAAAGTTATCGTGAAAAACTGTTTTTT.

CDR3 protein: CASSVGISGLGDEQFF. Written as DNA, the CDR3 is TGTGCCAGCAGCGTAGGTATTAGCGGCTTAGGCGATGAGCAGTTCTTC. This chain connects TRBV9 to TRBJ2-1; perhaps TRBD2 as D (6 bases). The CDR3 has 16 amino acids. Germline assignment: CDR1 SGDLS and CDR2 YYNGEE. Trimming pared 0 bases from V and 8 bases from J, leaving 18 bases between.

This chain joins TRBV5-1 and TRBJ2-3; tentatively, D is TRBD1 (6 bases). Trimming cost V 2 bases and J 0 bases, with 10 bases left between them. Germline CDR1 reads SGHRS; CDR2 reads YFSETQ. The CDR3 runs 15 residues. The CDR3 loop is CASSLSTGSTDTQYF. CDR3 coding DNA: TGCGCCAGCAGCTTATCCACAGGGAGCACAGATACGCAGTATTTT.

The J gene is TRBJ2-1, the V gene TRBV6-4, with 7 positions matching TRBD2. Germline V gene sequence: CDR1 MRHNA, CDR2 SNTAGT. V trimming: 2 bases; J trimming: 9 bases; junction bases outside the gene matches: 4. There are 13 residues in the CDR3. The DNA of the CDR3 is TGTGCCAGCAGTGACGTGAAGCGGGGTGAGCAGTTCTTC. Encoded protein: CASSDVKRGEQFF.

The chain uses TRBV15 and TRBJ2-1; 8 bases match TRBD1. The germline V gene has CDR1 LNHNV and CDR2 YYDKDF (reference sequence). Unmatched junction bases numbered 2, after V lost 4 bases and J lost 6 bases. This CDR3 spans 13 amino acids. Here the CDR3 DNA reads TGTGCCACCAGCAAGGACAGGGTCAATGAGCAGTTCTTC. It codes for CATSKDRVNEQFF.

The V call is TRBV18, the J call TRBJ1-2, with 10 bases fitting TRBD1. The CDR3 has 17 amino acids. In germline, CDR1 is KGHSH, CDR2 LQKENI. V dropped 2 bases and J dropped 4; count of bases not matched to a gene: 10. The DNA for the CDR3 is TGTGCCAGCTCACCAGAGACAGGGGGCGCTTACGGCTATGGCTACACCTTC. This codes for CASSPETGGAYGYGYTF.

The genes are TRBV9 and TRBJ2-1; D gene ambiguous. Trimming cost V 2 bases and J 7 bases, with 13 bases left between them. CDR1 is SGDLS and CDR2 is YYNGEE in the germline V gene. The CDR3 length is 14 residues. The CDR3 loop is CASSVSGATNEQFF. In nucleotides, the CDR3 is TGTGCCAGCAGCGTCTCCGGAGCTACAAATGAGCAGTTCTTC.

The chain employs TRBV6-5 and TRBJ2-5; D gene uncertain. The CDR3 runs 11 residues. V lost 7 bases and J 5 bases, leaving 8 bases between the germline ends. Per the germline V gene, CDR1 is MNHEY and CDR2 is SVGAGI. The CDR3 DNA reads TGTGCCAGCAACCACTTGGAGACCCAGTACTTC. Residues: CASNHLETQYF.

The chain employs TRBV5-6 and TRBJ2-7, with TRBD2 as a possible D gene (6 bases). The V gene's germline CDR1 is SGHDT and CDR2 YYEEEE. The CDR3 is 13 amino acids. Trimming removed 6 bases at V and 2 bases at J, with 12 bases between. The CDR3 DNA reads TGTGCCAGCACCGGTAGCGGACCCTACGAGCAGTACTTC. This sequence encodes CASTGSGPYEQYF.

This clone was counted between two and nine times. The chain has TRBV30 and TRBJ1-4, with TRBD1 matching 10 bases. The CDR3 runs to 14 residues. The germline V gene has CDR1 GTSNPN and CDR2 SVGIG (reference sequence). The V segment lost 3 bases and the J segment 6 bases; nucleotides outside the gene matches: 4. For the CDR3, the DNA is TGTGCCTGGAGCCGCGGGACAGGGGATGAAAAACTGTTTTTT. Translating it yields CAWSRGTGDEKLFF. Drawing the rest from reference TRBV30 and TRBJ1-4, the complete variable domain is SQTIHQWPATLVQPVGSPLSLECTVEGTSNPNLYWYRQAAGRGLQLLFYSVGIGQISSEVPQNLSASRPQDRQFILSSKKLLLSDSGFYLCAWSRGTGDEKLFFGSGTQLSVL.

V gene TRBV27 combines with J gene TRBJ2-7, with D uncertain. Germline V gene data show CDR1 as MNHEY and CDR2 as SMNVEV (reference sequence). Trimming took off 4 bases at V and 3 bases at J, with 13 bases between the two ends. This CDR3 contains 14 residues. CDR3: CASSSYRSDYEQYF. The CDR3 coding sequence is TGTGCCAGCAGTTCCTACCGTTCCGACTACGAGCAGTACTTC.

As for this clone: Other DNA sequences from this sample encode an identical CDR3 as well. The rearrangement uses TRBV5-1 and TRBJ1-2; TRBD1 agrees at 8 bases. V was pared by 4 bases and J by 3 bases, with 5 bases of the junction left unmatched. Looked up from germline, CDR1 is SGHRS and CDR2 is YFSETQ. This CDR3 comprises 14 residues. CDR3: CASSVGQGDYGYTF. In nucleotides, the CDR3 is TGCGCCAGCAGCGTAGGACAGGGAGACTATGGCTACACCTTC. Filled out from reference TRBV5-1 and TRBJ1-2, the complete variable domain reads KAGVTQTPRYLIKTRGQQVTLSCSPISGHRSVSWYQQTPGQGLQFLFEYFSETQRNKGNFPGRFSGRQFSNSRSEMNVSTLELGDSALYLCASSVGQGDYGYTFGSGTRLTVV.

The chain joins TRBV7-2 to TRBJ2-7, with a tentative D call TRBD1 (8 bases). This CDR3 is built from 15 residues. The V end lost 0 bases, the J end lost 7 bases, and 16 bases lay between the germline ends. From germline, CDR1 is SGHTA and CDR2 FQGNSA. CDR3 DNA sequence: TGTGCCAGCAGCTTAGCGCGGGGGACAGGCCGAGAGCAGTACTTC. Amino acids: CASSLARGTGREQYF.

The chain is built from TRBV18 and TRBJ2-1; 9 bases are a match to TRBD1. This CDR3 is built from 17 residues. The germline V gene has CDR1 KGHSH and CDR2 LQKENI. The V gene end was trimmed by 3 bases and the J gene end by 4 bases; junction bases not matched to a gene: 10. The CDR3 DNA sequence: TGTGCCAGCTCACCCCGGACAGGGGACGGTTCGTACAATGAGCAGTTCTTC. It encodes CASSPRTGDGSYNEQFF.

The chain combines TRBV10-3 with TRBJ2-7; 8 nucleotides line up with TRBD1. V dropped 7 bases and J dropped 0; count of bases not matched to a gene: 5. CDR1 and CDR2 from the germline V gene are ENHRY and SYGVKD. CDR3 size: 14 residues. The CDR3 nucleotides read TGTGCCATCAAAAGGGGACAGGCCTCCTACGAGCAGTACTTC. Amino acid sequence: CAIKRGQASYEQYF.

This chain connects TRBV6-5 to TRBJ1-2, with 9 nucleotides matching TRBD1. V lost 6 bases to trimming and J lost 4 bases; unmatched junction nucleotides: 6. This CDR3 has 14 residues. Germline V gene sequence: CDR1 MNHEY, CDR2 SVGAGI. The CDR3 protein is CASSRDRVGYGYTF. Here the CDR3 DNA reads TGTGCCAGCAGCAGGGACAGGGTCGGCTATGGCTACACCTTC.